This is a list of T cell receptor beta chains from one sample in a study of cytomegalovirus exposure and HLA in healthy donors. Sequencing used immunoSEQ multiplex PCR; TCRdb keeps in-frame clones, though not all of them. The sample contains about 110,000 clones, 76% of which appear only once. The sample was PBMCs. All receptors derive from a man in his forties in good health and CMV-seropositive. The CDR3 runs from the conserved cysteine through the conserved F or W. The D gene is left open where the match is weak. Expanded clones get a size class; other rows say once, few or many, or leave the size out.

v_call	j_call	clone_size	d_call	cdr3_nt	cdr3_aa
TRBV7-3	TRBJ2-5	.	.	TGTGCCAGCAGCTTGAATCGGGGGGCCCAAGAGACCCAGTACTTC	CASSLNRGAQETQYF
TRBV7-6	TRBJ1-1	once	TRBD1	TGTGCCAGCAGCCCACAGGGGACTGAAGCTTTCTTT	CASSPQGTEAFF
TRBV14	TRBJ2-1	.	.	TGTGCCAGCAGCCAAGATACAGGGACGACCTACAATGAGCAGTTCTTC	CASSQDTGTTYNEQFF
TRBV6-4	TRBJ1-3	.	TRBD1	TGTGCCAGCAGTGACCCAGGGACAGACCCTGGAAACACCATATATTTT	CASSDPGTDPGNTIYF
TRBV19	TRBJ1-1	.	.	TGTGCCAGCAACCGAGGCCTTAACACTGAAGCTTTCTTT	CASNRGLNTEAFF
TRBV1	TRBJ2-4	.	.	TGCACCAGCAGCCAAGCGTGTTTTGTTGGTCGCGGGTGGAGTCAGTACTTC	CTSSQACFVGRGWSQYF
TRBV7-3	TRBJ1-1	.	.	TGTGCCAGCAGCTTAACTGGGACACTTCGTGGCGGAGCTTTCTTT	CASSLTGTLRGGAFF
TRBV27	TRBJ2-2	.	TRBD2	TGTGCCAGCACTCCAAAGGGACTAGCGGGGGTCGGGACCGGGGAGCTGTTTTTT	CASTPKGLAGVGTGELFF
TRBV2	TRBJ2-1	.	.	TGTGCCAGCAGTGAGCGGATGTACAATGAGCAGTTCTTC	CASSERMYNEQFF
TRBV4-2	TRBJ2-1	few	TRBD2	TGTGCCAGCAGCCCACTCGGACAGATCGGGACTAGCGGGAGACGTTTGCTCTATGAGCAGTTCTTC	CASSPLGQIGTSGRRLLYEQFF
TRBV6-6	TRBJ2-3	few	.	TGTGCCAGCAGTTACAGCACAGCCCAGGATACGCAGTATTTT	CASSYSTAQDTQYF
TRBV27	TRBJ1-1	once	.	TGTGCCAGCAGTTTATCGGGGGCCCCCAACACTGAAGCTTTCTTT	CASSLSGAPNTEAFF
TRBV19	TRBJ2-3	few	TRBD2	TGTGCCAGTAGTAAGATCAGAGCGGGGGGGCGCACAGATACGCAGTATTTT	CASSKIRAGGRTDTQYF
TRBV6-4	TRBJ2-1	.	TRBD2	TGTGCCAGCGGACCGCCGGGACTAGCGACCTACAATGAGCAGTTCTTC	CASGPPGLATYNEQFF
TRBV4-1	TRBJ2-5	few	TRBD1	TGCGCCAGCAGCCAGACAGGGGGCCAAGAGACCCAGTACTTC	CASSQTGGQETQYF
TRBV2	TRBJ1-2	.	.	TGTGCCAGCAGCTCCGAGGGTATTGGTGGCTACACCTTC	CASSSEGIGGYTF
TRBV14	TRBJ2-7	.	.	TGTGCCAGCAGCCAAGATTGGAGGCAAATCTACGAGCAGTACTTC	CASSQDWRQIYEQYF
TRBV5-6	TRBJ2-7	.	.	TGTGCCAGCAGCTTGCGTCAGGTCCCCTACGAGCAGTACTTC	CASSLRQVPYEQYF
TRBV30	TRBJ2-7	.	TRBD1	TGTGCCTGGACCGCCTGGACAGGGGGCATGGAGCAGTACTTC	CAWTAWTGGMEQYF
TRBV5-8	TRBJ2-7	.	.	TGTGCCAGCAGTAGCGACGGGAGTTCCTACGAGCAGTACTTC	CASSSDGSSYEQYF
TRBV30	TRBJ2-2	.	.	TGTGCCTGGAGACCATTCTCGGGACACATCACCGGGGAGCTGTTTTTT	CAWRPFSGHITGELFF
TRBV5-4	TRBJ1-5	.	TRBD1	TGTGCCAGCAGCTATAACAGGGGTATTGGTCAGCCCCAGCATTTT	CASSYNRGIGQPQHF
TRBV7-3	TRBJ2-1	.	TRBD1	TGTGCCAGCAGCTCGACAGGGGCGGCTACCAATGAGCAGTTCTTC	CASSSTGAATNEQFF
TRBV18	TRBJ2-7	.	.	TGTGCCAGCTCACCAGCTCGAAGCCCCCCCTACGAGCAGTACTTC	CASSPARSPPYEQYF
TRBV19	TRBJ1-5	.	.	TGTGCCAGTAGTGGGGGGGGATATCAGCCCCAGCATTTT	CASSGGGYQPQHF
TRBV6-6	TRBJ2-7	.	TRBD1	TGTGCCAGCAGTTTTTCCGGACAGGGGGCAAGCGAGCAGTACTTC	CASSFSGQGASEQYF
TRBV9	TRBJ2-7	.	.	TGTGCCAGCAGCGTAGGAGGGAACATATACGAGCAGTACTTC	CASSVGGNIYEQYF
TRBV10-2	TRBJ1-2	.	.	TGCGCCAGCAGTGAACGGGCAGGGGCTGATAATGGCTACACCTTC	CASSERAGADNGYTF
TRBV7-8	TRBJ1-6	.	.	TGTGCCAGCAGCTTACCCCTTTACTCCTATAATTCACCCCTCCACTTT	CASSLPLYSYNSPLHF
TRBV4-2	TRBJ1-2	few	TRBD1	TGTGCCAGCAGCCCTCCGGGACAGGGGGCGGAAGGCTACACCTTC	CASSPPGQGAEGYTF
TRBV6-1	TRBJ1-1	.	.	TGTGCCAGCAGCCCCCTTGCAGGGTCAACTGAAGCTTTCTTT	CASSPLAGSTEAFF
TRBV7-2	TRBJ1-2	.	.	TGTGCCAGCAGCCCCGCCCCCGGGCGGGACTATGGCTACACCTTC	CASSPAPGRDYGYTF
TRBV27	TRBJ2-5	.	.	TGTACCAGCAGGCTTCAGGTTGAGGAGACCCAGTACTTC	CTSRLQVEETQYF
TRBV21-1	TRBJ2-1	.	.	TGTGCCAGCAGCAAATTACCGGGGAAGCGGGGGGCCTACAATGAGCAGTTCTTC	CASSKLPGKRGAYNEQFF
TRBV11-2	TRBJ1-5	.	.	TGTGCCAGCAGCTTAGGTTACAGGGACAATCAGCCCCAGCATTTT	CASSLGYRDNQPQHF
TRBV4-2	TRBJ1-2	once	TRBD1	TGTGCCAGCAGCCAAGACGCACGTAAGACAGGGGGCCTTTATGGCTACACCTTC	CASSQDARKTGGLYGYTF
TRBV5-4	TRBJ2-5	.	.	TGTGCAGCCGGAGGCGGGGGCGAGACCCAGTACTTC	CAAGGGGETQYF
TRBV7-9	TRBJ1-1	.	TRBD1	TGTGCCAGCAGCTTGACAGGGGTACCCACTGAAGCTTTCTTT	CASSLTGVPTEAFF
TRBV27	TRBJ2-1	.	.	TGTGCCAGCAGTTTGTCCCGGGACACCTACAATGAGCAGTTCTTC	CASSLSRDTYNEQFF
TRBV7-2	TRBJ2-2	.	.	TGTGCCAGCTCTGTAGGGGGGGGGCGCGACGGGGAGCTGTTTTTT	CASSVGGGRDGELFF
TRBV7-9	TRBJ2-4	.	TRBD2	TGTGCCAGCAGCGACACTAGCGGTGGGGAGGCCAAAAACATTCAGTACTTC	CASSDTSGGEAKNIQYF
TRBV20-1	TRBJ2-7	.	.	TGCAGTGCTCCAAGAGAGGGGCAGTACTTC	CSAPREGQYF
TRBV30	TRBJ2-3	few	.	TGTGCCTGGAGTGTCGGGGGCACAGATACGCAGTATTTT	CAWSVGGTDTQYF
TRBV2	TRBJ2-5	.	.	TGTGCCAGCAGTGAAGACCGGGACTTACAAGAGACCCAGTACTTC	CASSEDRDLQETQYF
TRBV4-2	TRBJ1-1	.	.	TGTGCCAGCAGCCAGGGCGGGGGGGGGCCTGAAGCTTTCTTT	CASSQGGGGPEAFF
TRBV25-1	TRBJ2-1	.	TRBD2	TGTGCCAGCAGTCGAGCGGGGGACTCCTACAATGAGCAGTTCTTC	CASSRAGDSYNEQFF
TRBV28	TRBJ2-1	.	TRBD2	TGTGCCAGCAGTTTCCTCCCAGCCGGGACTAAGTACAATGAGCAGTTCTTC	CASSFLPAGTKYNEQFF
TRBV28	TRBJ1-1	.	TRBD1	TGTGCCAGCAGCCCCAGGGGGCGCCAGAACACTGAAGCTTTCTTT	CASSPRGRQNTEAFF
TRBV7-2	TRBJ2-5	.	.	TGTGCCAGCAGCGGGGGACACCCTCAGGAGCAGTACTTC	CASSGGHPQEQYF
TRBV6-5	TRBJ1-2	few	TRBD1	TGTGCCAGCAGTTACACAGGGGGGGATGGCTACACCTTC	CASSYTGGDGYTF